Below, 28 T cell receptor beta chains from the same sample are listed, as sequenced in a study of cytomegalovirus exposure and HLA in healthy donors. Use of 60 Vbeta and 13 Jbeta primers characterized the PCR. Profiled with immunoSEQ multiplex PCR; TCRdb holds only in-frame clones, not every one. The sample contains roughly 70,000 clones, 75% of which appear only once. Material: PBMCs. The receptors were sampled from an older man in good health and CMV-seronegative.

This clone was counted between two and nine times. The chain carries TRBV7-2 and TRBJ1-2; perhaps TRBD1 as D (6 bases). Germline V gives CDR1 SGHTA, CDR2 FQGNSA. With 4 bases removed from V and 8 bases from J, the gap between germline ends came to 23 bases. This CDR3 is 16 amino acids long. This chain's CDR3 is CASSSYEGGDSRGYTF. The CDR3, as DNA: TGTGCCAGCAGCTCATATGAGGGGGGGGACTCGAGAGGCTACACCTTC.

This sequence joins TRBV5-6 and TRBJ1-2, with 10 bases lining up with TRBD1. Germline loops: CDR1 SGHDT, CDR2 YYEEEE. V was pared by 2 bases and J by 4 bases, with 2 bases of the junction left unmatched. The CDR3 is made up of 14 amino acids. The CDR3 sequence: CASSLGQGGYGYTF. CDR3 nucleotides: TGTGCCAGCAGCTTAGGACAGGGGGGCTATGGCTACACCTTC.

Note on this clone: This CDR3 fails to terminate in the conserved phenylalanine or tryptophan, so it likely reflects a read error. No DNA is shown, since the ends of the CDR3 on it are uncertain; the CDR3 is the one TCRdb lists. This rearrangement joins TRBV3-2 to TRBJ2-7; the table's D call, TRBD2, was not checked against the DNA. TRBV3-2 is a recognized pseudogene. The length of the CDR3 is 9 amino acids, counting both ends. CDR3 sequence: CASSQRLRA.

To note about this clone: Other DNA sequences in this sample translate to the same CDR3. The gene calls are TRBV11-2 and TRBJ2-2, with 14 bases matching TRBD2. V shed 5 bases and J 5 bases; nucleotides not matched to a gene: 10. The CDR3 is made up of 18 amino acids. The germline CDR1 and CDR2 sequences are SGHAT and FQNNGV. In DNA form, the CDR3 reads TGTGCCAGCAGCCTAACGACTAGCGGGGGGGCGAGGACCGGGGAGCTGTTTTTT. It translates to CASSLTTSGGARTGELFF.

This rearrangement joins TRBV28 to TRBJ1-5; TRBD1 agrees at 7 bases. Trimming at V came to 4 bases and at J to 1 base, leaving 19 bases not matched to a gene. The germline V gene has CDR1 MDHEN and CDR2 SYDVKM. CDR3 length equals 20 residues. CDR3 amino acids: CASSWDRQGRLNPSNQPQHF. For the CDR3, the DNA is TGTGCCAGCAGTTGGGATAGACAGGGCCGTCTTAACCCCAGCAATCAGCCCCAGCATTTT.

This clone was recorded only once. The chain uses TRBV11-2 and TRBJ2-3; D unresolved. Trimming left V 4 bases short and J 0 bases short, with 2 bases between. Germline loops: CDR1 SGHAT, CDR2 FQNNGV. The CDR3 runs 12 residues. The CDR3 bases are TGTGCCAGCAGCTCAAGCACAGATACGCAGTATTTT. This sequence encodes CASSSSTDTQYF.

The CDR3 protein is CASSLGLETGELFF. The CDR3 DNA reads TGCGCCAGCAGCTTGGGATTGGAGACCGGGGAGCTGTTTTTT. This rearrangement joins TRBV5-1 to TRBJ2-2; D call uncertain. The CDR3 has 14 amino acids. V dropped 0 bases and J dropped 5 bases, with 8 bases sitting between them. The germline gives CDR1 SGHRS, CDR2 YFSETQ.

The chain couples TRBV10-3 to TRBJ1-6; TRBD1 might be the D (5 bases). The ends were cut back, 7 bases at V and 5 bases at J, with 12 bases in the middle. This CDR3 is 14 amino acids long. From germline, CDR1 is ENHRY and CDR2 SYGVKD. The CDR3 coding sequence is TGTGCCATCAACTCACAGGAGCATAATTCACCCCTCCACTTT. Translation: CAINSQEHNSPLHF.

This clone came up a few times. CDR3 loop: CASSGRGSGANVLTF. The DNA for the CDR3 is TGCGCCAGCAGCGGGAGGGGTTCTGGGGCCAACGTCCTGACTTTC. The genes are TRBV5-1 and TRBJ2-6; 7 nucleotides align to TRBD2. The germline V gene has CDR1 SGHRS and CDR2 YFSETQ. V shed 4 bases and J 1 base; nucleotides not matched to a gene: 2. The CDR3 spans 15 residues.

This clone turned up a few times. The V and J genes are TRBV5-6 and TRBJ2-7; no definite D call. CDR3 length: 17 amino acids. CDR1 and CDR2 (germline): SGHDT, YYEEEE. V shed 2 bases and J shed 3 bases, with 21 bases lying between them. The CDR3 spells CASSFVNLGFMVYEQYF. CDR3 coding DNA: TGTGCCAGCAGCTTCGTCAACCTCGGGTTCATGGTCTACGAGCAGTACTTC.

The chain carries TRBV5-6 and TRBJ2-1; tentatively, D is TRBD1 (6 bases). Germline CDR1 and CDR2: SGHDT and YYEEEE. The CDR3 is 14 amino acids. With 0 bases removed from V and 5 bases from J, the gap between germline ends came to 9 bases. In nucleotides, the CDR3 is TGTGCCAGCAGCTTGGAAACAGGGCACAATGAGCAGTTCTTC. It codes for CASSLETGHNEQFF.

The V gene is TRBV6-4, the J gene TRBJ2-2; 10 nucleotides match TRBD1. Per the germline V gene, CDR1 is MRHNA and CDR2 is SNTAGT. The CDR3 loop spans 15 amino acids. V trimming: 10 bases; J trimming: 3 bases; junction bases outside the gene matches: 8. The CDR3 nucleotides read TGTGCCACCTCCCCCGGGACAGGGGACACCGGGGAGCTGTTTTTT. It is translated as CATSPGTGDTGELFF.

This clone appeared a single time. The chain uses TRBV4-3 and TRBJ2-7, with D possibly being TRBD2 (5 bases). With 0 bases removed from V and 7 bases from J, the gap between germline ends came to 16 bases. Germline-derived CDR1 and CDR2 are LGHNA and YSLEER. The CDR3 totals 15 residues. The CDR3 DNA sequence: TGCGCCAGCAGCCAAGATGGGAGATATACCGGGGAGCAGTACTTC. It encodes CASSQDGRYTGEQYF.

This chain uses TRBV4-1 with TRBJ1-5, with TRBD1 identical over 9 bases. The V gene's germline CDR1 is MGHRA and CDR2 YSYEKL. J gave up 4 bases and V 6 bases, and 7 bases lay outside the gene matches. The CDR3 runs 15 residues. The CDR3 spells CASSQQTGGNQPQHF. In DNA form, the CDR3 reads TGCGCCAGCAGTCAACAGACAGGGGGAAATCAGCCCCAGCATTTT.

The chain carries TRBV9 and TRBJ2-3; 9 bases align to TRBD1. V lost 3 bases, J lost 1 base, and 6 bases stayed unmatched. The CDR3 has 16 residues. The germline CDR1 and CDR2 sequences are SGDLS and YYNGEE. CDR3 sequence reads: CASSEQGARGTDTQYF. Written as DNA, the CDR3 is TGTGCCAGCAGCGAACAGGGGGCGAGGGGCACAGATACGCAGTATTTT.

This rearrangement joins TRBV6-1 to TRBJ2-2, with 7 bases matching TRBD1. CDR1 MNHNS and CDR2 SASEGT come from the germline V gene. With V trimmed by 7 bases and J by 6 bases, 8 bases remained unmatched. The CDR3 consists of 14 residues. CDR3 sequence: CASTETGWAGELFF. CDR3 DNA: TGTGCCAGCACCGAGACAGGGTGGGCCGGGGAGCTGTTTTTT.

The chain carries TRBV28 and TRBJ2-7, with D possibly matching TRBD2 (5 bases). The CDR3 extends over 14 amino acids. V lost 2 bases and J 10 bases, leaving 18 bases between the germline ends. CDR1 and CDR2 from the germline V gene are MDHEN and SYDVKM. The CDR3, as DNA: TGTGCCAGCAGTTTACAGGCCCCCGAGAGGGTCCAGTACTTC. Protein: CASSLQAPERVQYF.

This rearrangement joins TRBV5-6 to TRBJ2-3; a weak D match, TRBD1 (6 bases). Trimming removed 3 bases from V and 2 bases from J, with 7 bases in between. This CDR3 region has 13 residues. Germline V gene data show CDR1 as SGHDT and CDR2 as YYEEEE. The CDR3 sequence is CASSYRVTDTQYF. The CDR3, as DNA: TGTGCCAGCAGCTACAGGGTCACAGATACGCAGTATTTT.

This sequence joins TRBV18 and TRBJ2-5; 12 bases are shared with TRBD2. The V gene's germline CDR1 is KGHSH and CDR2 LQKENI. The ends lost 6 bases at V and 2 bases at J; junction bases unmatched: 4. The CDR3 runs 15 residues. CDR3 residues: CASSQGLAGQETQYF. The CDR3 nucleotides read TGTGCCAGCTCTCAAGGACTAGCGGGACAAGAGACCCAGTACTTC.

This chain's CDR3 is CAWSSVLYGYTF. The CDR3 DNA reads TGTGCCTGGAGCTCAGTTCTGTACGGCTACACCTTC. The J gene is TRBJ1-2, the V gene TRBV30; the D is unclear. Germline CDR1 reads GTSNPN; CDR2 reads SVGIG (reference sequence). V was shortened by 3 bases and J by 8 bases, with 13 bases between the two germline ends. The CDR3 has 12 amino acids.

The CDR3 nucleotides read TGTGCCAGCAGCTTAACCCAACTAGCGGGCACAGATACGCAGTATTTT. Translation gives CASSLTQLAGTDTQYF. This rearrangement joins TRBV5-4 to TRBJ2-3; 8 bases are shared with TRBD2. Germline CDR1 SGHNT, CDR2 YYREEE (reference sequence). J was trimmed by 1 base and V by 2 bases; bases with no gene match: 6. The CDR3 sequence is 16 residues long.

The CDR3 region has the DNA TGTGCCAGCAGCCTCCTAGGGGGACAGGGCTACGAGCAGTACTTC. Residues: CASSLLGGQGYEQYF. The J gene is TRBJ2-7, the V gene TRBV28; 9 bases map to TRBD1. With V trimmed by 6 bases and J by 3 bases, 9 bases remained unmatched. Germline-derived CDR1 and CDR2 are MDHEN and SYDVKM. CDR3 length: 15 residues. The whole variable domain, filled in from reference TRBV28 and TRBJ2-7, reads DVKVTQSSRYLVKRTGEKVFLECVQDMDHENMFWYRQDPGLGLRLIYFSYDVKMKEKGDIPEGYSVSREKKERFSLILESASTNQTSMYLCASSLLGGQGYEQYFGPGTRLTVT.

This chain joins TRBV11-2 and TRBJ2-5; 7 bases map to TRBD1. Trimming at V came to 5 bases and at J to 1 base, leaving 4 bases not matched to a gene. This CDR3 comprises 14 residues. CDR1 SGHAT and CDR2 FQNNGV come from the germline V gene. CDR3 DNA sequence: TGTGCCAGCAGCCCGCGGACAGGCCAAGAGACCCAGTACTTC. It translates to CASSPRTGQETQYF.

The chain couples TRBV30 to TRBJ1-5; 9 nucleotides align to TRBD1. After removal of 2 bases from V and 7 bases from J, the junction contained 6 bases not matched to a gene. Germline V gene data show CDR1 as GTSNPN and CDR2 as SVGIG (reference sequence). There are 14 residues in the CDR3. The CDR3 region has the DNA TGTGCCTGGAGTCAGGGGACAGGGCAACAGCCCCAGCATTTT. It translates to CAWSQGTGQQPQHF.

In nucleotides, the CDR3 is TGCGCCACCTTGAGCGGCTCGGATGCCAATGAGCAGTTCTTC. Protein product: CATLSGSDANEQFF. This chain connects TRBV10-2 to TRBJ2-1; tentative D call: TRBD2 (5 bases). Germline CDR1 is WSHSY and CDR2 is SAAADI. The CDR3 totals 14 residues. Trimming cost V 10 bases and J 6 bases, with 19 bases left between them.

J is TRBJ1-1 and V is TRBV5-5; perhaps TRBD1 as D (6 bases). The V and J ends lost 4 bases and 6 bases respectively, with 16 bases between them. Germline CDR1 is SGHKS and CDR2 is YYEKEE (reference sequence). This CDR3 comprises 14 residues. CDR3 region: CASSSTNRVPEAFF. The CDR3, as DNA: TGTGCCAGCAGCAGTACAAACAGGGTTCCTGAAGCTTTCTTT. Filled out from reference TRBV5-5 and TRBJ1-1, the complete variable domain reads DAGVTQSPTHLIKTRGQQVTLRCSPISGHKSVSWYQQVLGQGPQFIFQYYEKEERGRGNFPDRFSARQFPNYSSELNVNALLLGDSALYLCASSSTNRVPEAFFGQGTRLTVV.

The chain is built from TRBV30 and TRBJ2-6; no definite D call. V was cut by 3 bases and J by 0 bases, with 9 bases left in between. Germline V gene sequence: CDR1 GTSNPN, CDR2 SVGIG (reference sequence). This CDR3 comprises 15 residues. DNA of the CDR3: TGTGCCTGGAGAGACAATTACTCTGGGGCCAACGTCCTGACTTTC. Its translation: CAWRDNYSGANVLTF.

The chain joins TRBV9 to TRBJ2-1, with TRBD2 identical over 9 bases. The V gene end was trimmed by 0 bases and the J gene end by 1 base; junction bases not matched to a gene: 2. Germline V gene data show CDR1 as SGDLS and CDR2 as YYNGEE. The CDR3 loop spans 16 amino acids. The CDR3 DNA reads TGTGCCAGCAGCGTAGACCTAGCGGGATCCTACAATGAGCAGTTCTTC. This translates into CASSVDLAGSYNEQFF. Together with reference TRBV9 and TRBJ2-1, the CDR3 gives the full variable domain: DSGVTQTPKHLITATGQRVTLRCSPRSGDLSVYWYQQSLDQGLQFLIQYYNGEERAKGNILERFSAQQFPDLHSELNLSSLELGDSALYFCASSVDLAGSYNEQFFGPGTRLTVL.